This T cell receptor (beta chain) stems from a study of cytomegalovirus exposure and HLA in healthy donors. Study-wide results and limits: Among the CMV-associated chains, a few were confirmed in vitro as specific for CMV antigens.

Germline-derived CDR1 and CDR2 are MGHRA and YSYEKL. The CDR3 is 13 amino acids. The V and J ends lost 4 bases and 10 bases, in that order; junction bases with no gene match: 6. This clone has more than one count but fewer than ten. Its antigen is not identified. The PCR made use of 60 Vbeta and 13 Jbeta primers. Sequencing was performed with immunoSEQ multiplex PCR; in TCRdb, only in-frame clones are kept and a portion is missing. The sample contains around 160,000 clones, roughly four fifths of which appear only once. Likely unrecorded immune exposures existed in these nominally healthy donors. The rearrangement uses TRBV4-1 and TRBJ2-1, with 8 bases lining up with TRBD1. The material sequenced was PBMCs. The clonotype originates from a man aged 40-50 years in good health and CMV-seropositive. As DNA, the CDR3 is TGCGCCAGCAGCCCATACGGACAGGGCGAGCAGTTCTTC. It codes for CASSPYGQGEQFF.